This TCR beta chain comes out of a study of preoperative IRX-2 immunotherapy in early breast cancer. Clones were read by immunoSEQ multiplex PCR, and TCRdb kept only the in-frame ones, dropping some. This table has roughly 43,000 clones, about 95% appearing once. The treatment denotes: preoperative locoregional IRX-2 cytokine immunotherapy. V trimming: 2 bases; J trimming: 0 bases; junction bases outside the gene matches: 8. This CDR3 is built from 19 residues. The germline gives CDR1 SGHRS, CDR2 YFSETQ. The sequencing used tumor tissue, collected after IRX-2 immunotherapy. The chain has TRBV5-1 and TRBJ2-1; TRBD2 matches 13 bases. The sequence derives from a human donor with breast cancer. Here the CDR3 reads CASSLKTSGRTSSYNEQFF. The CDR3 DNA reads as TGCGCCAGCAGCTTAAAGACTAGCGGGAGGACCAGCTCCTACAATGAGCAGTTCTTC.